This T cell receptor beta chain was documented in a study of OX40 agonist ivuxolimab in advanced cancers. Comment on this clone: No antigen is known for it.

Patients with autoimmune history or systemic immunosuppression were excluded. The study sampled blood at baseline, cycle 4 day 1, and cycle 7 day 1. Study-wide results and limits: Partial responders at 0.1-3.0 mg/kg had among the lowest clonal expansion.

Here immunoSEQ multiplex PCR was the method, and the copy in TCRdb shows in-frame clones only, minus some. Among around 67,000 clones listed, around 90% were seen once. This clonotype originated in an adult with an advanced solid tumor such as melanoma, head and neck, liver or kidney cancer. The sample was CD4+ or CD8+ T cells sorted from blood, taken in a trial of the OX40 agonist ivuxolimab.

The CDR3 protein is CASSLSTGLDEQYF. CDR3 coding DNA: TGTGCCAGCAGCTTATCGACAGGGCTCGACGAGCAGTACTTC. The chain is built from TRBV7-9 and TRBJ2-7; 7 positions agree with TRBD1. Germline CDR1 and CDR2: SEHNR and FQNEAQ (reference sequence). This CDR3 is built from 14 residues. Trimming removed 2 bases from V and 5 bases from J; junction bases left unmatched: 6.